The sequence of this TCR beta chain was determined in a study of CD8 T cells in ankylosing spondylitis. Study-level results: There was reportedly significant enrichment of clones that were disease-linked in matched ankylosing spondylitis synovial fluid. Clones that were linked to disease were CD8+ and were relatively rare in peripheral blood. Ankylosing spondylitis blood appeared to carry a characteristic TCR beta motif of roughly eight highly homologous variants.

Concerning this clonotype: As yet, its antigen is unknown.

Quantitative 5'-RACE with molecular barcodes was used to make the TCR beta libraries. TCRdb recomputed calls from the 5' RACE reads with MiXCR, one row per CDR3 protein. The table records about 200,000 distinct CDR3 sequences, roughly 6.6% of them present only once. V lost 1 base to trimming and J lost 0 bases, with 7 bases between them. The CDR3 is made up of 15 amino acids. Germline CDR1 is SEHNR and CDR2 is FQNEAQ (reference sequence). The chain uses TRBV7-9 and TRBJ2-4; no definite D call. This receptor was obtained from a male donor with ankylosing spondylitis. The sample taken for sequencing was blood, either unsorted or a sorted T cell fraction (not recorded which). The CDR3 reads CASSLDRLAKNIQYF. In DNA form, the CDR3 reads TGTGCCAGCAGCTTAGATCGGCTAGCCAAAAACATTCAGTACTTC.